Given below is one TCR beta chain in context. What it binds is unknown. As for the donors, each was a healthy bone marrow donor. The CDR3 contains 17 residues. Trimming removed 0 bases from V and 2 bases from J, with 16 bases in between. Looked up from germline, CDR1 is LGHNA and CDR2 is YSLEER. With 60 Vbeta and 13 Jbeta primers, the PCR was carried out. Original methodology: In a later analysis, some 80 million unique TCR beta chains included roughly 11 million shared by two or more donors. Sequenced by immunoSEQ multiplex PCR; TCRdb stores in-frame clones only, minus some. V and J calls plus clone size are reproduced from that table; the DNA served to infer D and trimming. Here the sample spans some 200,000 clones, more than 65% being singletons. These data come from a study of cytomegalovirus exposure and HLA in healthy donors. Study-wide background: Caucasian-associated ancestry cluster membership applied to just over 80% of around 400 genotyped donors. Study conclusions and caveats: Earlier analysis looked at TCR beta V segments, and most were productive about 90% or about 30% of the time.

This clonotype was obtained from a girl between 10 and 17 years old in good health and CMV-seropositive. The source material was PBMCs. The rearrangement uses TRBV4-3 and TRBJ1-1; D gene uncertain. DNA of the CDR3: TGCGCCAGCAGCCAAGATTTGGAGGGTTCAAGAAACACTGAAGCTTTCTTT. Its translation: CASSQDLEGSRNTEAFF.